These 7 T cell receptor beta chains were sequenced from one sample in a study of response to subunit inactivated influenza vaccine. Using its own MiXCR run on the RT-PCR reads, TCRdb lists one record per CDR3 protein. The sample shows about 530,000 distinct CDR3 sequences, roughly 12% of them seen only once. This sample comprised PBMCs from blood, obtained on the day of vaccination. These receptors were taken from a man aged 45-65 years who received an inactivated influenza vaccine.

This clonotype was detected once. The V gene is TRBV15, the J gene TRBJ1-2, with no clear D. Per the germline V gene, CDR1 is LNHNV and CDR2 is YYDKDF (reference sequence). The length of the CDR3 is 14 residues. Trimming pared 0 bases from V and 7 bases from J, leaving 12 bases between. The DNA of the CDR3 is TGTGCCACCAGCAGAGATGTGGGTCTAGGTGGCTACACCTTC. Its translation: CATSRDVGLGGYTF.

The rearrangement links TRBV29-1 to TRBJ2-1; D tentatively reads TRBD1 or TRBD2 (7 bases each). Trimming left V 0 bases short and J 8 bases short, with 14 bases between. Germline V CDR1 and CDR2: SQVTM, ANQGSEA. The CDR3 extends over 14 amino acids. CDR3 bases: TGCAGCGTTGAAGAAGGGAGGGGGCGGGATGAGCAGTTCTTC. It codes for CSVEEGRGRDEQFF.

This clonotype was picked up a small number of times. V usage is TRBV6-2 or TRBV6-3 and J usage is TRBJ2-1, with D perhaps TRBD1 (7 bases). This CDR3 has 15 amino acids. The V gene's germline CDR1 is MNHEY and CDR2 SVGEGT. Trimming shortened V by 6 bases and J by 3 bases, and 15 bases separated the two germline ends. The CDR3 spells CASRRRDSDYNEQFF. The CDR3 DNA is TGTGCCAGCAGAAGGAGGGACAGCGACTACAATGAGCAGTTCTTC.

This clonotype has more than one count but fewer than ten. The chain joins TRBV29-1 to TRBJ1-1; weak D call: TRBD1 (5 bases). There are 12 residues in the CDR3. In germline, CDR1 is SQVTM, CDR2 ANQGSEA. Trimming removed 6 bases at V and 8 bases at J, with 16 bases between. The CDR3 loop is CSVRDGEREAFF. DNA for the CDR3: TGCAGCGTGAGGGACGGAGAAAGAGAAGCTTTCTTT.

This clonotype has just a few counts. V and J are TRBV5-1 and TRBJ2-5, with D perhaps assigned TRBD1 or TRBD2 (5 bases each). This CDR3 contains 14 residues. Germline CDR1 SGHRS, CDR2 YFSETQ. V lost 2 bases and J 5 bases, leaving 13 bases between the germline ends. CDR3 protein: CASSFLVGDETQYF. DNA for the CDR3: TGCGCCAGCAGCTTCTTGGTGGGGGACGAGACCCAGTACTTC.

This clonotype was recorded many times. This chain connects TRBV5-1 to TRBJ2-1; 9 bases fit TRBD1. Germline loops: CDR1 SGHRS, CDR2 YFSETQ. The CDR3 loop spans 15 amino acids. Trimming removed 4 bases from V and 2 bases from J; junction bases left unmatched: 4. This CDR3 is CASSMDRGAYNEQFF. In DNA form, the CDR3 reads TGCGCCAGCAGCATGGACAGGGGTGCCTACAATGAGCAGTTCTTC. The whole variable domain, remainder taken from reference TRBV5-1 and TRBJ2-1, is KAGVTQTPRYLIKTRGQQVTLSCSPISGHRSVSWYQQTPGQGLQFLFEYFSETQRNKGNFPGRFSGRQFSNSRSEMNVSTLELGDSALYLCASSMDRGAYNEQFFGPGTRLTVL.

The chain joins TRBV25-1 to TRBJ2-2, with TRBD1 identical over 8 bases. V lost 5 bases to trimming and J lost 6 bases; unmatched junction nucleotides: 14. Germline assignment: CDR1 MGHDK and CDR2 SYGVNS. The CDR3 covers 17 residues. CDR3 region: CASSWGADRASPGELFF. CDR3 DNA: TGTGCCAGCAGTTGGGGCGCGGACAGGGCTTCCCCCGGGGAGCTGTTTTTT.